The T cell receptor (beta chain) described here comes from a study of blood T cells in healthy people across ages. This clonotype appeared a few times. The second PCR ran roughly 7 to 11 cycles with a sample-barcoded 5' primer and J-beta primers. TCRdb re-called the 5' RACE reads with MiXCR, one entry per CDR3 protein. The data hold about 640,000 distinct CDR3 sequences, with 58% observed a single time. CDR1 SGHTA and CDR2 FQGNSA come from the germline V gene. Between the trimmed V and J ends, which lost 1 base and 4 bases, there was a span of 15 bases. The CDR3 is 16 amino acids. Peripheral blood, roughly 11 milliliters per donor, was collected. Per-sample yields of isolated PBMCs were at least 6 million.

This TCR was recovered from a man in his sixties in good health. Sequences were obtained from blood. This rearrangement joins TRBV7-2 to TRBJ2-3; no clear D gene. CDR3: CASSLGHPKLADTQYF. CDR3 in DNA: TGTGCCAGCAGCTTAGGACACCCCAAGTTGGCAGATACGCAGTATTTT.